This T cell receptor beta chain was captured by sequencing in a study of T-cell reconstitution after alpha-beta-depleted transplantation in children. The sample holds a few counts of this clonotype. Preparing the TCRbeta library involved the use of unique molecular identifiers. One entry per CDR3 protein, called by TCRdb with MiXCR from the PCR reads. The data contain some 500,000 distinct CDR3 sequences, about 18% of them singletons. After removal of 7 bases from V and 6 bases from J, the junction contained 11 bases not matched to a gene. The length of the CDR3 is 14 residues. CDR1 is LNHDA and CDR2 is SQIVND in the germline V gene (reference sequence).

The material was PBMCs from the stem cell graft donor, obtained from the stem cell graft. The chain couples TRBV19 to TRBJ2-5, with TRBD2 matching 7 bases. The receptor was isolated from a human donor who donated a stem cell graft to a child with acute lymphoblastic leukemia. Here the CDR3 reads CASTSYGGEKTQYF. The CDR3 DNA is TGTGCCAGTACCTCCTATGGGGGGGAGAAGACCCAGTACTTC.